The rows below give T cell receptor beta chains drawn from one sample of a study of blood T cell repertoires in COVID-19. Assay: immunoSEQ multiplex PCR; the TCRdb copy retains only in-frame clones and omits some. Among some 250,000 clones listed, nearly 90% were seen once. Sequenced material: peripheral blood. The receptors derive from a woman aged 25 to 39 with acute or convalescent COVID-19. The CDR3 runs from the conserved cysteine through the conserved F or W. Each record gives: clone size, J gene, D gene, CDR3 length, V gene, CDR3 protein, CDR3 DNA. The D gene is left open where the match is weak. Rows may omit the clone size; those that give it use once, few, many or a size class.

abundance: -; j_gene: TRBJ2-3; d_gene: TRBD1; len: 14; v_gene: TRBV19; CDR3aa: CASSIGDSEDTQYF; CDR3nt: TGTGCCAGTAGTATAGGGGACAGTGAAGATACGCAGTATTTT
abundance: -; j_gene: TRBJ1-1; d_gene: -; len: 10; v_gene: TRBV30; CDR3aa: CAGRGTEAFF; CDR3nt: TGTGCCGGGCGGGGCACTGAAGCTTTCTTT
abundance: -; j_gene: TRBJ1-2; d_gene: -; len: 13; v_gene: TRBV12-3/TRBV12-4; CDR3aa: CASRVDRNYGYTF; CDR3nt: TGTGCCAGCAGGGTAGACAGGAACTATGGCTACACCTTC
abundance: -; j_gene: TRBJ2-1; d_gene: TRBD2; len: 20; v_gene: TRBV4-3; CDR3aa: CASSRRAVSGSVRATNEQFF; CDR3nt: TGCGCCAGCAGCCGAAGGGCAGTTAGCGGGAGTGTTAGGGCTACGAATGAGCAGTTCTTC
abundance: -; j_gene: TRBJ2-3; d_gene: TRBD2; len: 21; v_gene: TRBV24-1; CDR3aa: CATSDPKTGGLAGALPDTQYF; CDR3nt: TGTGCCACCAGTGACCCTAAGACAGGGGGACTAGCGGGAGCGTTACCAGATACGCAGTATTTT
abundance: -; j_gene: TRBJ2-1; d_gene: TRBD1; len: 14; v_gene: TRBV19; CDR3aa: CASSRGQVVNEQFF; CDR3nt: TGTGCCAGTAGTAGAGGACAGGTCGTCAATGAGCAGTTCTTC
abundance: -; j_gene: TRBJ1-3; d_gene: -; len: 18; v_gene: TRBV4-1; CDR3aa: CASSQDRERRHSGNTIYF; CDR3nt: TGCGCCAGCAGCCAAGATCGTGAGAGACGACACTCTGGAAACACCATATATTTT
abundance: -; j_gene: TRBJ2-7; d_gene: -; len: 13; v_gene: TRBV12-3/TRBV12-4; CDR3aa: CASSSGLAYEQYF; CDR3nt: TGTGCCAGCAGCTCCGGACTCGCCTACGAGCAGTACTTC
abundance: few; j_gene: TRBJ1-5; d_gene: TRBD1; len: 13; v_gene: TRBV30; CDR3aa: CAWGSGGDQPQHF; CDR3nt: TGTGCCTGGGGGTCAGGGGGCGACCAGCCCCAGCATTTT
abundance: -; j_gene: TRBJ2-7; d_gene: -; len: 13; v_gene: TRBV5-4; CDR3aa: CASSLVGLYEQYF; CDR3nt: TGTGCCAGCAGCTTGGTGGGCCTCTACGAGCAGTACTTC
abundance: few; j_gene: TRBJ1-6; d_gene: -; len: 13; v_gene: TRBV7-9; CDR3aa: CASSLEGGSPLHF; CDR3nt: TGTGCCAGCAGCTTAGAAGGGGGTTCACCCCTCCACTTT
abundance: -; j_gene: TRBJ1-1; d_gene: TRBD1; len: 15; v_gene: TRBV25-1; CDR3aa: CASSESGGRVSEAFF; CDR3nt: TGTGCCAGCAGTGAATCAGGGGGGCGCGTTTCTGAAGCTTTCTTT
abundance: -; j_gene: TRBJ2-1; d_gene: TRBD2; len: 15; v_gene: TRBV15; CDR3aa: CATSRVGGRDNEQFF; CDR3nt: TGTGCCACCAGCAGAGTAGGCGGGAGGGACAATGAGCAGTTCTTC
abundance: -; j_gene: TRBJ2-7; d_gene: TRBD1; len: 15; v_gene: TRBV11-2; CDR3aa: CASSLQQGARYEQYF; CDR3nt: TGTGCCAGCAGCCTACAACAGGGGGCACGATACGAGCAGTACTTC
abundance: once; j_gene: TRBJ1-6; d_gene: TRBD1; len: 13; v_gene: TRBV6-5; CDR3aa: CAIADRVNSPLHF; CDR3nt: TGTGCCATCGCGGACAGGGTAAATTCACCCCTCCACTTT
abundance: -; j_gene: TRBJ1-1; d_gene: TRBD1; len: 14; v_gene: TRBV30; CDR3aa: CAWSATRGPVAAFF; CDR3nt: TGTGCCTGGAGTGCCACCAGGGGGCCAGTTGCAGCTTTCTTT
abundance: -; j_gene: TRBJ2-5; d_gene: -; len: 13; v_gene: TRBV5-6; CDR3aa: CASSLVRSETQYF; CDR3nt: TGTGCCAGCAGCCTCGTGAGGTCAGAGACCCAGTACTTC
abundance: -; j_gene: TRBJ1-3; d_gene: -; len: 13; v_gene: TRBV30; CDR3aa: CAWIGGLGNTIYF; CDR3nt: TGTGCCTGGATCGGGGGGTTAGGAAACACCATATATTTT
abundance: -; j_gene: TRBJ2-1; d_gene: TRBD1; len: 15; v_gene: TRBV6-5; CDR3aa: CASRRTGGSYNEQFF; CDR3nt: TGTGCCAGCAGAAGGACAGGGGGATCTTACAATGAGCAGTTCTTC
abundance: -; j_gene: TRBJ1-2; d_gene: TRBD1; len: 14; v_gene: TRBV29-1; CDR3aa: CSVAALRDRVGYTF; CDR3nt: TGCAGCGTTGCGGCCCTCCGGGACAGGGTCGGCTACACCTTC
abundance: once; j_gene: TRBJ1-5; d_gene: -; len: 13; v_gene: TRBV15; CDR3aa: CATSRDRRQPQHF; CDR3nt: TGTGCCACCAGCAGAGATAGGCGGCAGCCCCAGCATTTT
abundance: few; j_gene: TRBJ1-6; d_gene: -; len: 16; v_gene: TRBV5-1; CDR3aa: CASSFQEAGPNSPLHF; CDR3nt: TGCGCCAGCAGCTTCCAGGAAGCCGGCCCTAATTCACCCCTCCACTTT
abundance: -; j_gene: TRBJ2-3; d_gene: TRBD2; len: 15; v_gene: TRBV7-8; CDR3aa: CASSLQGTSPDTQYF; CDR3nt: TGTGCCAGCAGCTTACAAGGGACTAGTCCAGATACGCAGTATTTT
abundance: -; j_gene: TRBJ1-1; d_gene: TRBD1; len: 14; v_gene: TRBV2; CDR3aa: CASRPDRGNTEAFF; CDR3nt: TGTGCCAGCCGGCCGGACAGGGGGAACACTGAAGCTTTCTTT
abundance: -; j_gene: TRBJ1-4; d_gene: -; len: 15; v_gene: TRBV13; CDR3aa: CASSLFGTGDEKLFF; CDR3nt: TGTGCCAGCAGCTTATTCGGGACGGGAGATGAAAAACTGTTTTTT
abundance: -; j_gene: TRBJ2-7; d_gene: TRBD1; len: 13; v_gene: TRBV19; CDR3aa: CASSDRGHYEQYF; CDR3nt: TGTGCCAGTAGCGACAGGGGACACTACGAGCAGTACTTC
abundance: -; j_gene: TRBJ1-5; d_gene: -; len: 13; v_gene: TRBV27; CDR3aa: CASSHRSNQPQHF; CDR3nt: TGTGCCAGCAGTCACAGAAGCAATCAGCCCCAGCATTTT
abundance: -; j_gene: TRBJ2-7; d_gene: TRBD2; len: 12; v_gene: TRBV3-1/TRBV3-2; CDR3aa: CASSPGGDEQYF; CDR3nt: TGTGCCAGCAGCCCCGGGGGGGACGAGCAGTACTTC
abundance: few; j_gene: TRBJ1-3; d_gene: -; len: 15; v_gene: TRBV2; CDR3aa: CASSESGYSGNTIYF; CDR3nt: TGTGCCAGCAGTGAATCGGGGTACTCTGGAAACACCATATATTTT
abundance: -; j_gene: TRBJ2-2; d_gene: TRBD2; len: 22; v_gene: TRBV7-7; CDR3aa: CASSLFFRPGLAGAANTGELFF; CDR3nt: TGTGCCAGCAGCTTATTTTTCAGGCCGGGACTAGCGGGAGCCGCGAACACCGGGGAGCTGTTTTTT
abundance: -; j_gene: TRBJ1-1; d_gene: -; len: 16; v_gene: TRBV19; CDR3aa: CASSIDLERMNTEAFF; CDR3nt: TGTGCCAGTAGTATAGATCTGGAGAGAATGAACACTGAAGCTTTCTTT
abundance: few; j_gene: TRBJ1-1; d_gene: -; len: 13; v_gene: TRBV6-6; CDR3aa: CASSGLMNTEAFF; CDR3nt: TGTGCCAGCAGTGGACTGATGAACACTGAAGCTTTCTTT
abundance: -; j_gene: TRBJ2-3; d_gene: TRBD2; len: 16; v_gene: TRBV3-1/TRBV3-2; CDR3aa: CASSQAVGRPTDTQYF; CDR3nt: TGTGCCAGCAGCCAAGCTGTCGGGAGGCCCACAGATACGCAGTATTTT
abundance: -; j_gene: TRBJ1-5; d_gene: -; len: 16; v_gene: TRBV12-2; CDR3aa: CASRLGGAGGNQPQHF; CDR3nt: TGTGCAAGTCGCTTAGGAGGAGCAGGGGGCAATCAGCCCCAGCATTTT
abundance: few; j_gene: TRBJ1-5; d_gene: -; len: 21; v_gene: TRBV12-5; CDR3aa: CASGLDESSTRGRLRNQPQHF; CDR3nt: TGTGCTAGTGGTTTGGACGAAAGTTCAACCAGGGGACGCCTTCGGAATCAGCCCCAGCATTTT
abundance: -; j_gene: TRBJ2-3; d_gene: TRBD2; len: 19; v_gene: TRBV19; CDR3aa: CASSISSGGNVGRLDTQYF; CDR3nt: TGTGCCAGTAGTATATCTTCCGGGGGGAACGTTGGGCGATTGGATACGCAGTATTTT
abundance: -; j_gene: TRBJ2-1; d_gene: -; len: 14; v_gene: TRBV9; CDR3aa: CASTLDNSYNEQFF; CDR3nt: TGTGCCAGCACCTTAGACAATTCCTACAATGAGCAGTTCTTC
abundance: -; j_gene: TRBJ2-1; d_gene: TRBD2; len: 15; v_gene: TRBV5-4; CDR3aa: CASSSTSGRANEQFF; CDR3nt: TGTGCCAGCAGCTCGACTAGCGGGAGGGCCAATGAGCAGTTCTTC
abundance: -; j_gene: TRBJ1-2; d_gene: TRBD1; len: 15; v_gene: TRBV9; CDR3aa: CASSVANRQGNGYTF; CDR3nt: TGTGCCAGCAGCGTAGCCAATCGACAGGGTAATGGCTACACCTTC
abundance: -; j_gene: TRBJ2-3; d_gene: TRBD2; len: 16; v_gene: TRBV7-2; CDR3aa: CASSSRLAGSTDTQYF; CDR3nt: TGTGCCAGCAGCTCAAGACTAGCGGGAAGCACAGATACGCAGTATTTT
abundance: -; j_gene: TRBJ2-2; d_gene: -; len: 16; v_gene: TRBV18; CDR3aa: CASSPLSGLGTGELFF; CDR3nt: TGTGCCAGCTCACCACTATCAGGGTTAGGCACCGGGGAGCTGTTTTTT
abundance: once; j_gene: TRBJ1-3; d_gene: -; len: 13; v_gene: TRBV7-9; CDR3aa: CASSSNSGNTIYF; CDR3nt: TGTGCCAGCAGCTCTAACTCTGGAAACACCATATATTTT
abundance: -; j_gene: TRBJ1-1; d_gene: -; len: 13; v_gene: TRBV19; CDR3aa: CASSRERRTEAFF; CDR3nt: TGTGCCAGTAGTCGGGAACGACGCACTGAAGCTTTCTTT
abundance: -; j_gene: TRBJ1-1; d_gene: TRBD1; len: 17; v_gene: TRBV5-1; CDR3aa: CASSPAGQGRRSTEAFF; CDR3nt: TGCGCCAGCAGCCCGGCGGGACAGGGCAGGAGGAGTACTGAAGCTTTCTTT
abundance: -; j_gene: TRBJ2-1; d_gene: -; len: 15; v_gene: TRBV7-2; CDR3aa: CASSLSVSSYNEQFF; CDR3nt: TGTGCCAGCAGCTTGAGTGTGAGCTCCTACAATGAGCAGTTCTTC
abundance: -; j_gene: TRBJ2-3; d_gene: TRBD2; len: 17; v_gene: TRBV7-8; CDR3aa: CASSLGVAGGVTDTQYF; CDR3nt: TGTGCCAGCAGCTTAGGAGTAGCGGGAGGAGTCACAGATACGCAGTATTTT
abundance: -; j_gene: TRBJ2-3; d_gene: TRBD2; len: 15; v_gene: TRBV27; CDR3aa: CASSKLAGAPDTQYF; CDR3nt: TGTGCCAGCAGTAAATTAGCGGGAGCTCCAGATACGCAGTATTTT
abundance: -; j_gene: TRBJ2-1; d_gene: TRBD2; len: 13; v_gene: TRBV2; CDR3aa: CARGREGNNEQFF; CDR3nt: TGTGCCCGTGGTCGGGAGGGAAACAATGAGCAGTTCTTC
abundance: -; j_gene: TRBJ2-7; d_gene: TRBD2; len: 16; v_gene: TRBV6-5; CDR3aa: CASSYSGGGGAYEQYF; CDR3nt: TGTGCCAGCAGTTACTCAGGCGGGGGAGGAGCCTACGAGCAGTACTTC
abundance: -; j_gene: TRBJ2-5; d_gene: TRBD1; len: 16; v_gene: TRBV7-7; CDR3aa: CASSLGGQGAKETQYF; CDR3nt: TGTGCTAGCAGCTTAGGGGGACAGGGGGCGAAAGAGACCCAGTACTTC
abundance: -; j_gene: TRBJ2-1; d_gene: TRBD2; len: 14; v_gene: TRBV27; CDR3aa: CASSFGLAGYEQFF; CDR3nt: TGTGCCAGCAGTTTCGGCCTAGCGGGATATGAGCAGTTCTTC
abundance: -; j_gene: TRBJ2-7; d_gene: -; len: 16; v_gene: TRBV7-9; CDR3aa: CASSLVAGPRGYEQYF; CDR3nt: TGTGCCAGCAGCTTGGTGGCAGGACCTAGGGGTTACGAGCAGTACTTC
abundance: -; j_gene: TRBJ2-2; d_gene: -; len: 14; v_gene: TRBV30; CDR3aa: CAWSPTVNTGELFF; CDR3nt: TGTGCCTGGAGTCCGACAGTGAACACCGGGGAGCTGTTTTTT
abundance: -; j_gene: TRBJ2-1; d_gene: TRBD2; len: 19; v_gene: TRBV28; CDR3aa: CASRRLAGVSGVSYNEQFF; CDR3nt: TGTGCCAGCAGAAGACTAGCGGGTGTATCTGGGGTATCCTACAATGAGCAGTTCTTC